Below are 5 T cell receptor beta chains sequenced from a single sample in a study of PD-1 blockade in mismatch repair-deficient tumors. Sequencing used immunoSEQ multiplex PCR; TCRdb keeps in-frame clones, though not all of them. The data show under 50,000 clones, around 79% seen once. The sample in question was peripheral blood, obtained 4 weeks after starting pembrolizumab. Receptor source: an adult with mismatch repair-deficient cancer.

V gene TRBV25-1 combines with J gene TRBJ2-1, with D perhaps matching TRBD2 (6 bases). V was trimmed by 3 bases and J by 4 bases, leaving 13 bases between them. Germline loops: CDR1 MGHDK, CDR2 SYGVNS. There are 15 residues in the CDR3. For the CDR3, the DNA is TGTGCCAGCAGTGACCTCGGGGGTATGTACAATGAGCAGTTCTTC. Amino acid sequence: CASSDLGGMYNEQFF.

The chain combines TRBV10-3 with TRBJ2-7, with TRBD2 identical over 8 bases. The CDR3 has 16 amino acids. Trimming removed 3 bases from V and 2 bases from J; junction bases left unmatched: 9. Germline CDR1 is ENHRY and CDR2 is SYGVKD. CDR3 bases: TGTGCCATCAGTGACCTTAAGCGGGAGAGGCCCTACGAGCAGTACTTC. Its translation: CAISDLKRERPYEQYF.

This chain connects TRBV11-2 to TRBJ1-1, with TRBD1 as a possible D gene (5 bases). V was cut by 5 bases and J by 6 bases, with 13 bases left in between. The CDR3 totals 13 residues. Per germline, CDR1 SGHAT and CDR2 FQNNGV. The CDR3 is CASSVRVNAEAFF. As DNA, the CDR3 is TGTGCCAGCAGCGTCAGGGTAAACGCTGAAGCTTTCTTT.

The chain employs TRBV2 and TRBJ2-2; D is undetermined. V was cut by 5 bases and J by 4 bases, with 20 bases left in between. The CDR3 spans 17 residues. Germline V gene data show CDR1 as SNHLY and CDR2 as FYNNEI. CDR3 protein: CASSSPGSAVSTGELFF. CDR3 DNA sequence: TGTGCCAGCAGTTCCCCAGGTTCTGCTGTGAGCACCGGGGAGCTGTTTTTT.

V usage is TRBV29-1 and J usage is TRBJ2-7; D is perhaps TRBD2 (5 bases). Trimming cost V 6 bases and J 3 bases, with 15 bases left between them. The V gene's germline CDR1 is SQVTM and CDR2 ANQGSEA. CDR3 length equals 13 residues. CDR3 sequence reads: CSVTISGIYEQYF. CDR3 in DNA: TGCAGCGTCACGATTTCCGGGATCTACGAGCAGTACTTC.